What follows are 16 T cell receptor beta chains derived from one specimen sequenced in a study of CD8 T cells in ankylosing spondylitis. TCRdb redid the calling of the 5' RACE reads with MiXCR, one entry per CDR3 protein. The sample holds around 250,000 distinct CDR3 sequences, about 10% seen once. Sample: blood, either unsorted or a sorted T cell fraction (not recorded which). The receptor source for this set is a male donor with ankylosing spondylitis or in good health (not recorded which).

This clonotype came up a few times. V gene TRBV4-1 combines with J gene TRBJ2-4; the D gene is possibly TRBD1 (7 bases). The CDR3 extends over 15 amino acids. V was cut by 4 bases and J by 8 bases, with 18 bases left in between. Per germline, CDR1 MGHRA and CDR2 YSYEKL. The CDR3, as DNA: TGCGCCAGCAGCCGGGAGGTAGGGGGCGCGGACATTCAGTACTTC. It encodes CASSREVGGADIQYF.

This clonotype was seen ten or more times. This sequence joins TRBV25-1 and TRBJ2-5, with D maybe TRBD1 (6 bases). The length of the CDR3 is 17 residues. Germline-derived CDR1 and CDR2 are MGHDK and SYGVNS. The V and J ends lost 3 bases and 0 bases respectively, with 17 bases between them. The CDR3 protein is CASSDEMGAEHQETQYF. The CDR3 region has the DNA TGTGCCAGCAGTGATGAAATGGGGGCAGAACACCAAGAGACCCAGTACTTC.

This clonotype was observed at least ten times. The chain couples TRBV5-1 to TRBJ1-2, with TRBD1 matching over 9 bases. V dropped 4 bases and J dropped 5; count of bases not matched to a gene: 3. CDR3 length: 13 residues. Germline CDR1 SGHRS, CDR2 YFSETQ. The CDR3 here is CASSIGQGYGYTF. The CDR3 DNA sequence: TGCGCCAGCAGCATAGGACAGGGGTATGGCTACACCTTC.

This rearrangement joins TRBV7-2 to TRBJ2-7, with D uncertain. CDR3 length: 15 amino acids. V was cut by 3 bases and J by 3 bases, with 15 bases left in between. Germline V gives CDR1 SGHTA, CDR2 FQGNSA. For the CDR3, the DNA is TGTGCCAGCAGCTTTTTGGACCAGAACTTCTACGAGCAGTACTTC. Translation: CASSFLDQNFYEQYF.

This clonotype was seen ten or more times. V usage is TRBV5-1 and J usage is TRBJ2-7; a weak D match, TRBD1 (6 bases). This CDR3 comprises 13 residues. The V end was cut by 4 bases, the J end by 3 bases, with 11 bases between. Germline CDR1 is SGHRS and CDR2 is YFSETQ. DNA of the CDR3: TGCGCCAGCAGCGAAGGACAGTTCTACGAGCAGTACTTC. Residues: CASSEGQFYEQYF.

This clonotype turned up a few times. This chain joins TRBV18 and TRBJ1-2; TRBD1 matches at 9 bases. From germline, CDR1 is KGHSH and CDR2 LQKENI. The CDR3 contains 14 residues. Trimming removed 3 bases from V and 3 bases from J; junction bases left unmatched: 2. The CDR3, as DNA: TGTGCCAGCTCACCGGGACAGGGTTACTATGGCTACACCTTC. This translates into CASSPGQGYYGYTF.

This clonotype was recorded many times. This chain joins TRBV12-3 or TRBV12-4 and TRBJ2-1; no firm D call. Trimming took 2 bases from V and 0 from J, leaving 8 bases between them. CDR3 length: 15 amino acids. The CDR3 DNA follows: TGTGCCAGCAGTTTAAGTGGGGTCTCCTACAATGAGCAGTTCTTC. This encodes CASSLSGVSYNEQFF.

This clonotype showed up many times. The CDR3 loop reads CASSLSGGGNTIYF. DNA for the CDR3: TGTGCCAGCAGTTTATCAGGGGGCGGAAACACCATATATTTT. The chain carries TRBV27 and TRBJ1-3; TRBD1 matches at 7 bases. J was trimmed by 4 bases and V by 0 bases; bases with no gene match: 0. From germline, CDR1 is MNHEY and CDR2 SMNVEV (reference sequence). The length of the CDR3 is 14 residues.

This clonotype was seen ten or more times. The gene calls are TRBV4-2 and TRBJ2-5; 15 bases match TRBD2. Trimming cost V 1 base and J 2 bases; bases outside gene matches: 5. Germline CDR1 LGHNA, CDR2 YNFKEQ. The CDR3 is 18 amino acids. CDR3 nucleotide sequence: TGTGCCAGCAGCCAAGGGACTAGCGGGGGGGATCGGCAAGAGACCCAGTACTTC. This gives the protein CASSQGTSGGDRQETQYF.

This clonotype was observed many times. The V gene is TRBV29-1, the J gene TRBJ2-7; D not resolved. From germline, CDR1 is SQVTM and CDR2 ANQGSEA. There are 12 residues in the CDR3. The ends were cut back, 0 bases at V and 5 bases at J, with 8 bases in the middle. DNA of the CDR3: TGCAGCGTTGAAGAAGGGAACCACGAGCAGTACTTC. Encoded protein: CSVEEGNHEQYF.

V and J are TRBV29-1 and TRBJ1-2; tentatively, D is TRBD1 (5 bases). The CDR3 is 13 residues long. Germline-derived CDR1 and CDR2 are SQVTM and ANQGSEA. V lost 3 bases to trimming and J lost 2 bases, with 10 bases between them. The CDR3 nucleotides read TGCAGCGTTGAGGTGGGGGTGAACTATGGCTACACCTTC. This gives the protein CSVEVGVNYGYTF.

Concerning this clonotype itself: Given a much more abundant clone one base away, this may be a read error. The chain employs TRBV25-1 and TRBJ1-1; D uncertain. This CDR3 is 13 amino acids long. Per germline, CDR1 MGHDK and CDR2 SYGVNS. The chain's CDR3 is CTSSELENTEAFF. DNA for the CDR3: TGTACCAGCAGTGAACTAGAGAACACTGAAGCTTTCTTT.

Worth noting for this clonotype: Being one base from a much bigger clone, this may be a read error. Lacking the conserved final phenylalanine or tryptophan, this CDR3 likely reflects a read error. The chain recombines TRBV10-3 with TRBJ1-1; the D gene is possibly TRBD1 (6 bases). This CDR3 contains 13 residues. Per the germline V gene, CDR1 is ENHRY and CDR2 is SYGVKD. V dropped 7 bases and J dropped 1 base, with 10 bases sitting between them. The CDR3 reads CAIIPGQNTEAFL. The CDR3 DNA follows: TGTGCCATCATCCCGGGACAGAACACTGAAGCTTTCCTT.

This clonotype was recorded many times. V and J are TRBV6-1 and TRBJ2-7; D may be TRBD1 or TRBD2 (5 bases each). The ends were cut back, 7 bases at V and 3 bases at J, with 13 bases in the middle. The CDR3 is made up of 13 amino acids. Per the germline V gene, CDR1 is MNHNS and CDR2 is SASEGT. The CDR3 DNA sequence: TGTGCCAGCACTAGAGGGGTGGACTACGAGCAGTACTTC. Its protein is CASTRGVDYEQYF.

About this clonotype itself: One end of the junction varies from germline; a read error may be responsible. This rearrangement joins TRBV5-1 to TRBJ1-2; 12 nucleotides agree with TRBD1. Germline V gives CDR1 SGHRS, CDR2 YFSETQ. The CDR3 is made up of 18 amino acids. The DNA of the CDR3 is TGCGCCAGCAGTTTGGTTTCCGGGACAGGGGGCGCCTGGAATGGCTACACCTTC. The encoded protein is CASSLVSGTGGAWNGYTF.

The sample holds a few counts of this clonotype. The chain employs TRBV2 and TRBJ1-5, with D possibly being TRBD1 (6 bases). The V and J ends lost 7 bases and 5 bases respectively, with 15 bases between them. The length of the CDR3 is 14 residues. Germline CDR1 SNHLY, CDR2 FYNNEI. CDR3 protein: CASKGTGGDQPQHF. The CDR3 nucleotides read TGTGCCAGCAAGGGCACGGGGGGCGATCAGCCCCAGCATTTT.